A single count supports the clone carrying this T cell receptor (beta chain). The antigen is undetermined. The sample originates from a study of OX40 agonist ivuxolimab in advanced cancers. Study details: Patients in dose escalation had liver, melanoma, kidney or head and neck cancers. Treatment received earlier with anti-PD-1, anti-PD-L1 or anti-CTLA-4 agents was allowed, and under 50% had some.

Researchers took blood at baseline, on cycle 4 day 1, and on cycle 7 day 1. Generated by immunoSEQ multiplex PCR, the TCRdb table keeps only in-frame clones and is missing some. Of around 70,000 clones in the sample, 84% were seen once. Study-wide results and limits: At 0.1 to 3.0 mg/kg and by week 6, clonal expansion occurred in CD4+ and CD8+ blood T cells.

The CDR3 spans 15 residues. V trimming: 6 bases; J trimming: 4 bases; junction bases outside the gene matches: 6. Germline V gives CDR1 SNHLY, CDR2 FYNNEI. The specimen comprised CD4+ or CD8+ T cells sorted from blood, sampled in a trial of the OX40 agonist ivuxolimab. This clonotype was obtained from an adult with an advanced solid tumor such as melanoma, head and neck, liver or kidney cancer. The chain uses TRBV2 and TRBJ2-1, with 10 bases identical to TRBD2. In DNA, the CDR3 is TGTGCCAGCAGGACTCTAGCGGGGGATTACAATGAGCAGTTCTTC. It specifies CASRTLAGDYNEQFF.